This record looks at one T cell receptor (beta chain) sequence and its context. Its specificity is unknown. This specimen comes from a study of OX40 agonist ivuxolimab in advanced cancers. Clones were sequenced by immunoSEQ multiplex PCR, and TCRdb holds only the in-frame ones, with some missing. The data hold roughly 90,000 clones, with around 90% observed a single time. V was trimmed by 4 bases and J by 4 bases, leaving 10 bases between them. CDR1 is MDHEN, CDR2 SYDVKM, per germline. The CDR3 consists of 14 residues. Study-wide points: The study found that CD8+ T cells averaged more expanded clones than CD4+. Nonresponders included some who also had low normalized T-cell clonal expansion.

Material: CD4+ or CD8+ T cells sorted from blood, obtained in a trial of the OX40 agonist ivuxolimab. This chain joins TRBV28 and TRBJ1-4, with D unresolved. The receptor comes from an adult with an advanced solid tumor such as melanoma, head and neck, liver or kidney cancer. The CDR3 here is CASSSPGVNEKLFF. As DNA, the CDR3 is TGTGCCAGCAGTTCCCCCGGGGTTAATGAAAAACTGTTTTTT.